This TCR beta chain was found in a study of T cell responses to AZD1222 COVID-19 vaccine. Study observations and caveats: Baseline antibody screening turned up just six seropositive AZD1222 recipients. Clonal diversity may have been underestimated in mostly white British donors. Spike-wide vaccine-associated CD4 TCRs dominated at 160-218 and 743-854.

Worth noting for this clone: Its antigen is currently unknown.

Assay: immunoSEQ multiplex PCR; the TCRdb copy retains only in-frame clones and omits some. The sample includes 90,000 to 120,000 clones, approximately 86% of them seen just once. CDR3 length equals 16 residues. Germline V gene lookup returns CDR1 SGDLS and CDR2 YYNGEE. V lost 3 bases to trimming and J lost 7 bases; unmatched junction nucleotides: 9. The sequence derives from an adult who received the MenACWY meningococcal vaccine as a control. This specimen was peripheral blood, taken 28 days after the second dose of the MenACWY control vaccine. This chain uses TRBV9 with TRBJ1-6; 8 bases align to TRBD1. This CDR3 reads CASSGSRGQVNSPLHF. The CDR3, as DNA: TGTGCCAGCAGCGGCTCGAGGGGACAGGTGAATTCACCCCTCCACTTT.